This T cell receptor (beta chain) emerged from a study of shared clonotypes between healthy human individuals (dated by TCRdb to the early 2020s). General notes on the study: A couple of women and a few men aged 18 to 49 years were included in the cohort. Different laboratories and diverse techniques were used to prepare libraries and sequence TCR repertoires, to increase sequencing depth and limit assay-specific biases. The study deeply sequenced blood TCR repertoires of about 5 healthy adults to estimate repertoire size and the extent of clonotype sharing between individuals. Per donor, three plates each were used for CD4 naive and CD4 memory, two for CD8 naive, and one for CD8 memory. Between about 0.94 and 10 billion PBMCs per donor were obtained by leukapheresis. Broader findings and caveats from the paper: Compared with non-shared clonotypes, clonotypes shared by all four sorted-subset donors had higher generation probabilities. Pairwise subsampling led to the expectation that sequencing depth would affect the degree of clonotype sharing among donors. Naive subsets generally had larger estimated clonotype richness than memory subsets did. Across a handful of donors, approximately 5% of naive CD4, 3% to 3.5% of naive CD8, about 2.3% of memory CD4, and 0.4% of memory CD8 clonotypes were shared. Rarefaction of sorted-subset datasets indicated incomplete sequencing despite the large sequencing depth. Only blood was sampled, and tissue TCR repertoires likely differ from those in blood. The genetic and exposure-history diversity represented was limited by the small number of donors.

Comments on this clone: Its antigen specificity is not known. The junction departs from the called germline gene at one end, perhaps through a read error.

Using the deep immunoSEQ assay, multiplex PCR amplified TCR CDR3 regions from genomic DNA. Extracted genomic DNA from each cell subset was distributed evenly across all wells of several immunoSEQ 96-well plates, and each plate was treated as a replicate. For sorted subsets, each replicate PCR was loaded with 200 to 250 ng genomic DNA, equivalent to about 30,000 T cell genomes. The purified libraries were quantified using a Qubit 3.0 fluorometer, sized with a Bioanalyzer 2100, and then quantified again using the KAPA Library Quantification kit. A separate single-read 150-cycle Illumina NextSeq 550 flow cell was used to sequence each immunoSEQ 96-well plate. The authors' analysis ran thus. Because the immunoSEQ output held only junctional sequences and lacked quality scores, the filtering could not match the filtering applied to full-length reads. Sequences were annotated with PyIR, a Python wrapper for IgBLAST v1.9, using IMGT germline references to assign V/J genes and CDR3. Reads were removed for weak V/J assignments (E-value above 1e-6), missing CDR3, stop codons, out-of-frame junctions, or ambiguous translated residues. V3J clonotypes were defined as sequences sharing an identical inferred V gene, J gene, and CDR3 amino acid sequence. The percentage overlap between two repertoires was calculated by dividing the number of shared unique clonotypes by the size of the smaller repertoire. Three approaches were used to assess repertoire richness: RTK rarefaction, the Chao1 estimator, and Recon v2.1 estimates of unobserved clonotypes. For all TCRbeta clonotypes obtained by the gDNA method from a handful of donors, generation probabilities were computed with OLGA. Entries here come from immuneACCESS through TCRdb and include only in-frame sequences with V and J called. Some clones fail to appear in such tables; in the studies checked, an unresolved V gene covers under half of the shortfall, and the cause of the remainder is unknown. For V, J and clone size, that table is used; D and trimming come from the DNA. The sample table lists roughly 1,500,000 clones, 95% to 99% of them with a count of one. The ten largest clones add up to 0.4% to 0.55% of the sample.

Donors were healthy HIV-negative adults with no recently reported acute infections or vaccinations. All donors were Caucasian adults living in Nashville, Tennessee, USA. CD4+ T cells were enriched by magnetic negative selection, after which naive cells were positively selected on CD45RA and the negative fraction was taken as the memory subset. Blood was collected by leukapheresis, and PBMCs were isolated by Ficoll-Histopaque density gradient centrifugation and then cryopreserved in liquid nitrogen vapor phase. Analytical flow cytometry was used to check the purity and quantity of every magnetically sorted T cell population. Each sorted fraction had its genomic DNA isolated and then quantified by UV absorbance on a Nanodrop 2000c. As encoded in the germline V gene, CDR1 is SGHNT while CDR2 is YENEEA. The CDR3 contains 12 residues, cysteine and phenylalanine counted. Left in the record is the CDR3 DNA by itself, 36 bases read in frame from the first base.

Material: naive CD4+ T cells sorted from blood. Read against the paper, the sample's cell subset or site label means: CD45RA+ positively selected. The sequence joins TRBV11-3 to TRBJ1-2; D gene: possibly TRBD1, on 6 matching bases. This sequence originates from a young man in good health. The encoded CDR3 is CASSLGARQAFF. DNA sequence: TGTGCCAGCAGCTTGGGGGCTCGACAGGCCTTCTTC.